The 26 T cell receptor beta chains presented below share a single source sample, sequenced in a study of T cell responses to AZD1222 COVID-19 vaccine (dated by TCRdb to the early 2020s). Taken with the paper, the label for time point translates to: baseline before first vaccination. The method behind the library was the immunoSEQ multiplex PCR assay. TCRdb obtained this table from immuneACCESS and retained in-frame rearrangements with V and J assigned. These tables miss some clones; where compared with another copy, unresolved V genes account for less than half of the shortfall, and the remainder is unexplained. The sample table shows 45,000 to 60,000 clones, and 86% are seen once. Together, the top ten hold 16% of the sample. The material sequenced was peripheral blood, taken on day 0 of AZD1222 vaccination. These receptors originate from an adult in good health.

The table lists this clone with a few counts. The CDR3 bases are TGTGCCAGCAGTTTTGGCTCCGCGGGGGGGGGCGAGCAGTACTTC. Amino acids: CASSFGSAGGGEQYF. The chain couples TRBV27 to TRBJ2-7; 9 bases match TRBD2. Trimming removed 3 bases from V and 6 bases from J; junction bases left unmatched: 9. CDR3 size: 15 residues. Germline lookup yields CDR1 MNHEY and CDR2 SMNVEV (reference sequence).

The V and J genes are TRBV7-6 and TRBJ1-2, with D unclear. The V end lost 1 base, the J end lost 0 bases, and 12 bases lay between the germline ends. The CDR3 loop spans 16 amino acids. Per the germline V gene, CDR1 is SGHVS and CDR2 is FNYEAQ. CDR3 sequence reads: CASSLETAAANYGYTF. The DNA for the CDR3 is TGTGCCAGCAGCTTAGAGACGGCCGCTGCTAACTATGGCTACACCTTC.

This clone came up a few times. The chain employs TRBV9 and TRBJ1-6, with 11 bases that match TRBD1. This CDR3 region has 15 residues. V lost 3 bases, J lost 7 bases, and 3 bases stayed unmatched. Germline CDR1 is SGDLS and CDR2 is YYNGEE. The CDR3 nucleotides read TGTGCCAGCAGCGCCCGGGACAGGGGGAATTCACCCCTCCACTTT. Protein sequence: CASSARDRGNSPLHF.

This chain uses TRBV7-9 with TRBJ1-6, with 7 nucleotides matching TRBD1. CDR1 and CDR2 from the germline V gene are SEHNR and FQNEAQ (reference sequence). The CDR3 runs 18 residues. J lost 3 bases, V lost 5 bases, and 13 bases had no gene match. The CDR3 DNA is TGTGCCAGCAGCCGAGAAACGGGGTGGGACAGCTATAATTCACCCCTCCACTTT. Protein sequence: CASSRETGWDSYNSPLHF.

The chain carries TRBV5-1 and TRBJ2-7; possibly TRBD1 or TRBD2 for D (7 bases each). Germline assignment: CDR1 SGHRS and CDR2 YFSETQ. This CDR3 is 14 amino acids long. The V end lost 4 bases, the J end lost 7 bases, and 18 bases lay between the germline ends. CDR3 amino acids: CASSEWGGGDEQYF. As DNA, the CDR3 is TGCGCCAGCAGCGAATGGGGAGGGGGCGATGAGCAGTACTTC.

The chain uses TRBV7-9 and TRBJ2-1; the D gene is possibly TRBD2 (5 bases). With 1 base removed from V and 6 bases from J, the gap between germline ends came to 10 bases. Germline-derived CDR1 and CDR2 are SEHNR and FQNEAQ (reference sequence). The CDR3 extends over 14 amino acids. The CDR3, as DNA: TGTGCCAGCAGCTTAGATAGCCTAGCCAATGAGCAGTTCTTC. The encoded protein is CASSLDSLANEQFF.

This chain uses TRBV3-1 (or the pseudogene TRBV3-2) with TRBJ2-7; D gene unclear. Germline values: CDR1 LGHDT, CDR2 YNNKEL (reference sequence). Trimming left V 1 base short and J 3 bases short, with 10 bases between. The CDR3 spans 14 residues. The DNA for the CDR3 is TGTGCCAGCAGCCAAGTTGAGACCAACTACGAGCAGTACTTC. Protein product: CASSQVETNYEQYF.

This rearrangement joins TRBV20-1 to TRBJ2-7, with D perhaps matching TRBD2 (6 bases). This CDR3 is built from 11 residues. Germline V gives CDR1 DFQATT, CDR2 SNEGSKA (reference sequence). V was shortened by 7 bases and J by 6 bases, with 13 bases between the two germline ends. The CDR3 here is CSGASVSEQYF. The CDR3 nucleotides read TGCAGTGGGGCTAGCGTATCCGAGCAGTACTTC.

V is TRBV7-3 and J is TRBJ2-1; D not resolved. Germline CDR1 is SGHTA and CDR2 is FQGTGA. Trimming left V 8 bases short and J 8 bases short, with 13 bases between. The CDR3 has 12 residues. The CDR3, as DNA: TGTGCCAGCGCGGCAGGATCGGATGAGCAGTTCTTC. Amino acid sequence: CASAAGSDEQFF.

This clone was detected a few times. The V and J genes are TRBV27 and TRBJ1-2, with 9 bases fitting TRBD1. Germline trimming cut 2 bases from V and 1 base from J; bases unmatched to any gene: 5. Germline V gene data show CDR1 as MNHEY and CDR2 as SMNVEV (reference sequence). This CDR3 spans 16 amino acids. CDR3: CASSLRQGVFNYGYTF. CDR3 in DNA: TGTGCCAGCAGTTTAAGACAGGGGGTTTTTAACTATGGCTACACCTTC.

CDR3 bases: TGTGCCAGCAGTTTAGATGAGGGAGGTGAAGCTTTCTTT. Encoded protein: CASSLDEGGEAFF. The chain joins TRBV12-3 or TRBV12-4 to TRBJ1-1; D call uncertain. The CDR3 has 13 amino acids. With 1 base removed from V and 7 bases from J, the gap between germline ends came to 10 bases.

The chain recombines TRBV3-1 (or the pseudogene TRBV3-2) with TRBJ1-1; 7 bases are a match to TRBD1. This CDR3 has 16 residues. The junction had 10 bases not matched to a gene; V was cut back by 5 bases and J by 1 base. Germline loops: CDR1 LGHDT, CDR2 YNNKEL (reference sequence). The DNA of the CDR3 is TGTGCCAGCAGCAAGTGGACAGGCGATACGAACACTGAAGCTTTCTTT. Protein sequence: CASSKWTGDTNTEAFF.

The genes are TRBV6-5 and TRBJ1-2; D is unclear. This CDR3 is 11 amino acids long. V lost 8 bases to trimming and J lost 3 bases, with 7 bases between them. Germline V gene lookup returns CDR1 MNHEY and CDR2 SVGAGI. This CDR3 reads CASPLDYGYTF. The CDR3, as DNA: TGTGCCAGCCCCCTTGACTATGGCTACACCTTC.

This clone was counted a single time. The chain combines TRBV3-1 (or the pseudogene TRBV3-2) with TRBJ1-1; D unclear. This CDR3 comprises 14 residues. Germline V lookup: CDR1 LGHDT, CDR2 YNNKEL (reference sequence). Trimming stripped 1 base from V and 5 bases from J, with 11 bases between. The CDR3 coding sequence is TGTGCCAGCAGCCAAGGTCGAGGGTTGACTGAAGCTTTCTTT. Translating gives CASSQGRGLTEAFF.

This clone appeared once. The genes are TRBV11-3 and TRBJ2-7; 8 nucleotides agree with TRBD2. The trim removed 4 bases at V and 3 bases at J, leaving 11 bases unmatched. The germline gives CDR1 SGHNT, CDR2 YENEEA. CDR3 size: 16 residues. The CDR3 reads CASSYPRQREFYEQYF. In nucleotides, the CDR3 is TGTGCCAGCAGCTACCCCCGCCAGCGGGAGTTCTACGAGCAGTACTTC. Full variable domain (remainder filled in from reference TRBV11-3 and TRBJ2-7): EAGVVQSPRYKIIEKKQPVAFWCNPISGHNTLYWYLQNLGQGPELLIRYENEEAVDDSQLPKDRFSAERLKGVDSTLKIQPAELGDSAVYLCASSYPRQREFYEQYFGPGTRLTVT.

This CDR3 is CASSFPGDTEAFF. CDR3 coding DNA: TGTGCCAGCAGCTTCCCCGGGGACACTGAAGCTTTCTTT. The J gene is TRBJ1-1, the V gene TRBV7-9; D remains ambiguous. Deletions cut 3 bases from V and 3 bases from J, with 8 bases between. Germline loops: CDR1 SEHNR, CDR2 FQNEAQ (reference sequence). The CDR3 is made up of 13 amino acids.

This clone came up a few times. For the CDR3, the DNA is TGTGCCAGCATGGGATGGACACAGGGGCTCGGAAACACCATATATTTT. Amino acids: CASMGWTQGLGNTIYF. The chain combines TRBV3-1 (or the pseudogene TRBV3-2) with TRBJ1-3; 7 positions match TRBD1. This CDR3 has 16 amino acids. V shed 7 bases and J 4 bases; nucleotides not matched to a gene: 13. Germline V gene sequence: CDR1 LGHDT, CDR2 YNNKEL (reference sequence).

This chain connects TRBV7-8 to TRBJ1-2; unclear D gene. This CDR3 comprises 15 residues. The V end lost 2 bases, the J end lost 4 bases, and 14 bases lay between the germline ends. From germline, CDR1 is SGHVS and CDR2 FQNEAQ. The CDR3 sequence: CASSLFSSPLYGYTF. The CDR3 bases are TGTGCCAGCAGCTTATTCAGTTCTCCCCTCTATGGCTACACCTTC. The complete variable domain, with remaining parts taken from reference TRBV7-8 and TRBJ1-2, reads GAGVSQSPRYKVAKRGQDVALRCDPISGHVSLFWYQQALGQGPEFLTYFQNEAQLDKSGLPSDRFFAERPEGSVSTLKIQRTQQEDSAVYLCASSLFSSPLYGYTFGSGTRLTVV.

The chain has TRBV7-2 and TRBJ2-5; 14 nucleotides line up with TRBD2. The germline V gene has CDR1 SGHTA and CDR2 FQGNSA. V lost 2 bases, J lost 3 bases, and 11 bases stayed unmatched. The CDR3 has 19 amino acids. The CDR3 loop is CASSLRPRTSGRSKETQYF. In DNA, the CDR3 is TGTGCCAGCAGCTTACGCCCGAGGACTAGCGGGAGGTCAAAAGAGACCCAGTACTTC.

Only one count was recorded for this clone. The chain joins TRBV6-2 or TRBV6-3 to TRBJ2-3; the match to TRBD2 covers 13 bases. Losses at the gene ends were 6 bases for V and 5 bases for J; bases not matched to a gene: 8. The germline gives CDR1 MNHEY, CDR2 SVGEGT. This CDR3 comprises 16 residues. The CDR3 DNA reads TGTGCCAGCAGCCCCGGACTAGCGGGAGTGGTAGATACGCAGTATTTT. Protein: CASSPGLAGVVDTQYF.

DNA for the CDR3: TGTGCCAGCAGTTTCGAGTTTGCCTCCTACGAGCAGTACTTC. It encodes CASSFEFASYEQYF. J is TRBJ2-7 and V is TRBV27; D gene unclear. Germline V gene sequence: CDR1 MNHEY, CDR2 SMNVEV (reference sequence). The CDR3 sequence is 14 residues long. The V gene lost 3 bases and the J gene lost 0 bases, with 9 bases spanning the gap.

The chain combines TRBV7-3 with TRBJ2-5; D remains unclear. Germline values: CDR1 SGHTA, CDR2 FQGTGA. V lost 5 bases, J lost 5 bases, and 3 bases lay in between. This CDR3 region has 10 residues. This chain's CDR3 is CASSMETQYF. CDR3 DNA: TGTGCCAGCAGCATGGAGACCCAGTACTTC.

The table lists this clone with a count of one. V gene TRBV7-9 combines with J gene TRBJ2-7; D is unresolved. CDR1 is SEHNR and CDR2 is FQNEAQ in the germline V gene (reference sequence). The germline V and J ends were trimmed by 3 bases and 5 bases, with 14 bases remaining between them. This CDR3 contains 14 residues. CDR3 nucleotide sequence: TGTGCCAGCAGCTTCAGGTTGATAGAGGACGAGCAGTACTTC. Amino acid sequence: CASSFRLIEDEQYF.

The V gene is TRBV18, the J gene TRBJ2-7; D not resolved. The V gene's germline CDR1 is KGHSH and CDR2 LQKENI. Trimming took off 6 bases at V and 5 bases at J, with 17 bases between the two ends. The CDR3 covers 14 residues. Here the CDR3 DNA reads TGTGCCAGCTCCTCAGCAAAGGGCGCGGACGAGCAGTACTTC. Protein product: CASSSAKGADEQYF.

The chain links TRBV24-1 to TRBJ2-2, with 8 positions matching TRBD1. Trimming at V came to 4 bases and at J to 4 bases, leaving 7 bases not matched to a gene. CDR3 length: 16 residues. Germline CDR1 and CDR2: KGHDR and SFDVKD. Here the CDR3 DNA reads TGTGCCACCAGTGACCGGACAGGGACGGCCACCGGGGAGCTGTTTTTT. This codes for CATSDRTGTATGELFF.

The J gene is TRBJ2-7, the V gene TRBV28; D may be TRBD2 (5 bases). This CDR3 spans 16 amino acids. V was trimmed by 4 bases and J by 1 base, leaving 17 bases between them. CDR1 is MDHEN and CDR2 is SYDVKM in the germline V gene. CDR3 loop: CASSSSYERRSYEQYF. In DNA, the CDR3 is TGTGCCAGCAGTTCCTCTTACGAGCGGAGGTCCTACGAGCAGTACTTC. Together with reference TRBV28 and TRBJ2-7, the CDR3 gives the full variable domain: DVKVTQSSRYLVKRTGEKVFLECVQDMDHENMFWYRQDPGLGLRLIYFSYDVKMKEKGDIPEGYSVSREKKERFSLILESASTNQTSMYLCASSSSYERRSYEQYFGPGTRLTVT.